These 9 T cell receptor beta chains were sequenced from one sample in a study of blood T cell repertoires in COVID-19 (dated by TCRdb to 2020 to 2021). The library came from the immunoSEQ multiplex PCR assay. Drawn from immuneACCESS, this table holds only the in-frame rearrangements with V and J called that TCRdb kept. Clones are partly lost; checked studies trace under half to an unresolved V gene and leave the rest unexplained. This sample has about 70,000 clones in its table, and about 80% of those were observed once. The ten largest account for 15% to 18% of the sample. Sequencing input: peripheral blood. The receptors were gathered from a human donor in a cohort sampled during active COVID-19.

The V gene is TRBV2, the J gene TRBJ1-5; no reliable D call. V gave up 7 bases and J gave up 6 bases, with 13 bases separating them. Germline CDR1 SNHLY, CDR2 FYNNEI. CDR3 length equals 13 residues. The CDR3 sequence is CASKAGPTQPQHF. CDR3 DNA: TGTGCCAGCAAGGCAGGCCCTACTCAGCCCCAGCATTTT.

This clone was counted a few times. The chain employs TRBV9 and TRBJ2-1; 9 bases agree with TRBD2. This CDR3 region has 13 residues. Germline assignment: CDR1 SGDLS and CDR2 YYNGEE. V shed 6 bases, J shed 11 bases, and the junction held 9 bases outside the gene matches. The CDR3 loop is CASTPGREGKQFF. Written as DNA, the CDR3 is TGTGCCAGCACCCCTGGGCGGGAGGGCAAGCAGTTCTTC.

CDR3 sequence (DNA): TGTGCCAGCAGTACACAGGGAGACTACGAGCAGTACTTC. The encoded protein is CASSTQGDYEQYF. J is TRBJ2-7 and V is TRBV27, with D tentatively TRBD1 (6 bases). This CDR3 has 13 amino acids. Per the germline V gene, CDR1 is MNHEY and CDR2 is SMNVEV (reference sequence). Trimming left V 5 bases short and J 3 bases short, with 11 bases between.

This clone was counted a few times. The chain carries TRBV5-1 and TRBJ1-2; 9 bases are shared with TRBD1. Germline-derived CDR1 and CDR2 are SGHRS and YFSETQ. The V gene end was trimmed by 3 bases and the J gene end by 5 bases; junction bases not matched to a gene: 5. CDR3 size: 14 residues. The CDR3 region is CASSSTGGDYGYTF. DNA for the CDR3: TGCGCCAGCAGCTCGACAGGGGGGGATTATGGCTACACCTTC. The full variable domain, completed using reference TRBV5-1 and TRBJ1-2, is KAGVTQTPRYLIKTRGQQVTLSCSPISGHRSVSWYQQTPGQGLQFLFEYFSETQRNKGNFPGRFSGRQFSNSRSEMNVSTLELGDSALYLCASSSTGGDYGYTFGSGTRLTVV.

The chain uses TRBV9 and TRBJ2-5, with D unresolved. The CDR3 spans 14 residues. V lost 0 bases and J 2 bases, leaving 8 bases between the germline ends. Per the germline V gene, CDR1 is SGDLS and CDR2 is YYNGEE. CDR3 amino acids: CASSVGAGQETQYF. CDR3 coding DNA: TGTGCCAGCAGCGTAGGGGCTGGACAAGAGACCCAGTACTTC.

The count of this clone is one. The rearrangement joins TRBV29-1 to TRBJ2-6, with D hard to call. Germline CDR1 reads SQVTM; CDR2 reads ANQGSEA. V was trimmed by 6 bases and J by 4 bases, leaving 10 bases between them. This CDR3 is 13 amino acids long. The CDR3 DNA reads TGCAGCGTCCTTATACGGGGGGCCAACGTCCTGACTTTC. Protein: CSVLIRGANVLTF.

V and J are TRBV6-5 and TRBJ2-7; a possible D gene is TRBD2 (5 bases). V was pared by 6 bases and J by 8 bases, with 23 bases between. The CDR3 runs to 15 residues. Germline V CDR1 and CDR2: MNHEY, SVGAGI. CDR3 loop: CASSPSGGSTNQQYF. In DNA, the CDR3 is TGTGCCAGCAGCCCCAGCGGTGGTAGCACGAACCAGCAGTACTTC.

The chain recombines TRBV6-1 with TRBJ2-7; 9 positions match TRBD1. CDR1 is MNHNS and CDR2 is SASEGT in the germline V gene. CDR3 length: 17 residues. Trimming took 4 bases from V and 4 from J; bases not matched to a gene: 14. The CDR3, as DNA: TGTGCCAGCAGTGCGGACAGGGGCCTTGGCTCGAGGTACGAGCAGTACTTC. Translation: CASSADRGLGSRYEQYF.

This clone has a handful of counts. This rearrangement joins TRBV9 to TRBJ1-1, with unresolved D. V was pared by 0 bases and J by 4 bases, with 10 bases between. Looked up from germline, CDR1 is SGDLS and CDR2 is YYNGEE. The length of the CDR3 is 14 residues. The CDR3 here is CASSVALGGTEAFF. Here the CDR3 DNA reads TGTGCCAGCAGCGTAGCTCTGGGAGGCACTGAAGCTTTCTTT.